Sequencing of this T cell receptor beta chain was carried out in a study of blood T cell repertoires in COVID-19. The wider study: PBMCs, B-cell-depleted T cells, or T cells were the source of the cDNA or gDNA that made up the material.

The table came from immunoSEQ multiplex PCR; TCRdb's copy has only in-frame clones and leaves some out. There are about 7,500 clones in the sample; about 73% occur only once, and 17% lies in the top ten. This clone occurred a few times. This TCR was sampled from a human donor in a cohort sampled during active COVID-19. The sequenced sample was peripheral blood.

DNA for the CDR3: TGTGCCAGCAGCTTCGGGGGTGGGCAGACCCAGTACTTC. This sequence encodes CASSFGGGQTQYF. The V and J genes are TRBV7-9 and TRBJ2-5, with D maybe TRBD2 (6 bases). CDR1 is SEHNR and CDR2 is FQNEAQ in the germline V gene (reference sequence). V lost 3 bases to trimming and J lost 6 bases, with 11 bases between them. CDR3 length: 13 amino acids.